This entry describes one T cell receptor (beta chain). Its antigen is currently unknown. Produced via immunoSEQ multiplex PCR; TCRdb's table is partial and in-frame only. This sample carries tens of thousands of clones, around 84% of them seen once, and the ten largest clones take about 10%. The data are from a study of T cell responses to AZD1222 COVID-19 vaccine. The study's findings and limits: Seropositive at baseline were only a handful of AZD1222 recipients.

V was shortened by 6 bases and J by 7 bases, with 13 bases between the two germline ends. CDR1 is KGHSH, CDR2 LQKENI, per germline. There are 14 residues in the CDR3. Sequenced material: peripheral blood, taken on day 0 of AZD1222 vaccination. The V call is TRBV18, the J call TRBJ1-6; unclear D gene. The origin of this receptor is an adult in good health. In nucleotides, the CDR3 is TGTGCCAGCTCTTCCGCCGCCCGAAATTCACCCCTCCACTTT. Translating it yields CASSSAARNSPLHF.